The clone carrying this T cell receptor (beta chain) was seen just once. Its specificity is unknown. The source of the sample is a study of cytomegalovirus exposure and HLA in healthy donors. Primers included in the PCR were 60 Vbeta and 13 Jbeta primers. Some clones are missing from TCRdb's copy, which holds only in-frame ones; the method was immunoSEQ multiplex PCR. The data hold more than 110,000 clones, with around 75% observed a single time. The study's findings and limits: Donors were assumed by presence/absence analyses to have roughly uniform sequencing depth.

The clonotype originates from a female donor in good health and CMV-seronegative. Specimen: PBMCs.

The CDR3 sequence: CASSLGHSTDTQYF. The CDR3 DNA sequence: TGTGCCAGCAGCTTAGGGCACAGCACAGATACGCAGTATTTT. The V call is TRBV7-2, the J call TRBJ2-3; D call uncertain. V was pared by 1 base and J by 0 bases, with 5 bases between. The CDR3 sequence is 14 residues long. Looked up from germline, CDR1 is SGHTA and CDR2 is FQGNSA.